The 19 T cell receptor beta chains in this list originate from one sample, sequenced in a study of blood T cell repertoires in COVID-19. Only in-frame clones appear in the TCRdb table, and some are missing; sequencing was by immunoSEQ multiplex PCR. The sample yields roughly 380,000 clones, around 91% seen once. Sequenced: peripheral blood. Receptor source: a middle-aged woman with COVID-19, enrolled during active disease.

The chain has TRBV19 and TRBJ2-3; D not resolved. The CDR3 is 13 residues long. From germline, CDR1 is LNHDA and CDR2 SQIVND (reference sequence). The V gene lost 5 bases and the J gene lost 1 base, with 7 bases spanning the gap. CDR3 sequence (DNA): TGTGCCAGTAGTTCAACGGGCACAGATACGCAGTATTTT. Translation gives CASSSTGTDTQYF.

The chain recombines TRBV28 with TRBJ2-7, with a tentative D call TRBD1 (6 bases). This CDR3 has 15 amino acids. The V gene's germline CDR1 is MDHEN and CDR2 SYDVKM. Trimming took 8 bases from V and 6 from J, leaving 23 bases between them. Written as DNA, the CDR3 is TGTGCCAGCCTCCCCGAGGACAGAAATTTGGGCGAGCAGTACTTC. Protein product: CASLPEDRNLGEQYF.

This sequence joins TRBV12-3 or TRBV12-4 and TRBJ2-7, with a weak D call TRBD2 (6 bases). Trimming stripped 9 bases from V and 4 bases from J, with 10 bases between. This CDR3 spans 11 amino acids. CDR3 residues: CASGDWYEQYF. The CDR3 bases are TGTGCCAGTGGGGACTGGTACGAGCAGTACTTC.

This sequence joins TRBV5-1 and TRBJ2-2; a weak D match, TRBD2 (6 bases). CDR1 is SGHRS, CDR2 YFSETQ, per germline. V was clipped by 0 bases and J by 4 bases, with 13 bases between them. This CDR3 has 16 amino acids. CDR3 protein: CASSLALGGSTGELFF. The CDR3 DNA reads TGCGCCAGCAGCTTGGCTCTGGGGGGTAGCACCGGGGAGCTGTTTTTT.

The V gene is TRBV2, the J gene TRBJ1-1; 9 bases align to TRBD1. The CDR3 is made up of 16 amino acids. The junction had 14 bases not matched to a gene; V was cut back by 8 bases and J by 4 bases. Germline CDR1 and CDR2: SNHLY and FYNNEI. The CDR3 loop is CASLEGQGLPGTEAFF. The CDR3 nucleotides read TGTGCCAGCCTTGAGGGACAGGGCCTGCCGGGCACTGAAGCTTTCTTT.

This chain links TRBV19 with TRBJ1-5; TRBD1 aligns across 8 bases. This CDR3 is built from 17 residues. Per germline, CDR1 LNHDA and CDR2 SQIVND (reference sequence). V lost 4 bases, J lost 3 bases, and 11 bases stayed unmatched. DNA of the CDR3: TGTGCCAGTAGTAGCCCCCCCGGGACAGGTATCAATCAGCCCCAGCATTTT. Translated: CASSSPPGTGINQPQHF.

This clone was recorded once. This chain connects TRBV18 to TRBJ2-2; 7 nucleotides match TRBD1. V shed 5 bases and J 0 bases; nucleotides not matched to a gene: 6. The CDR3 consists of 16 residues. Per germline, CDR1 KGHSH and CDR2 LQKENI. CDR3 coding DNA: TGTGCCAGCTCAATGTACACAGGGGCGAACACCGGGGAGCTGTTTTTT. The encoded protein is CASSMYTGANTGELFF.

The chain recombines TRBV11-2 with TRBJ2-3; TRBD2 matches 11 bases. The CDR3 runs 17 residues. CDR1 is SGHAT, CDR2 FQNNGV, per germline. V lost 5 bases to trimming and J lost 3 bases; unmatched junction nucleotides: 10. This CDR3 reads CASSLRISGGATDTQYF. As DNA, the CDR3 is TGTGCCAGCAGCCTAAGGATTAGCGGGGGGGCTACAGATACGCAGTATTTT. Supplemented by reference TRBV11-2 and TRBJ2-3, the full variable domain reads EAGVAQSPRYKIIEKRQSVAFWCNPISGHATLYWYQQILGQGPKLLIQFQNNGVVDDSQLPKDRFSAERLKGVDSTLKIQPAKLEDSAVYLCASSLRISGGATDTQYFGPGTRLTVL.

V is TRBV5-6 and J is TRBJ2-3; 9 bases match TRBD1. The CDR3 has 16 residues. The germline gives CDR1 SGHDT, CDR2 YYEEEE. Trimming at V came to 5 bases and at J to 4 bases, leaving 11 bases not matched to a gene. The CDR3 is CASSLPGQGFADTQYF. The CDR3 coding sequence is TGTGCCAGCAGTTTACCGGGACAGGGTTTTGCAGATACGCAGTATTTT.

This clone was seen once. The chain employs TRBV3-1 (or the pseudogene TRBV3-2) and TRBJ2-2, with 13 bases that match TRBD2. The CDR3 is 16 residues long. Germline V CDR1 and CDR2: LGHDT, YNNKEL (reference sequence). The junction had 4 bases not matched to a gene; V was cut back by 4 bases and J by 5 bases. The CDR3 loop is CASSLSGLAGTGELFF. In DNA form, the CDR3 reads TGTGCCAGCAGCCTCTCGGGACTAGCGGGAACCGGGGAGCTGTTTTTT.

V is TRBV27 and J is TRBJ1-2; 8 bases map to TRBD1. The ends lost 1 base at V and 3 bases at J; junction bases unmatched: 4. The CDR3 spans 15 residues. Germline CDR1 MNHEY, CDR2 SMNVEV (reference sequence). CDR3 loop: CASSLYRGADYGYTF. CDR3 coding DNA: TGTGCCAGCAGTTTATACAGGGGGGCGGACTATGGCTACACCTTC.

The gene calls are TRBV7-8 and TRBJ1-1, with 9 bases aligning to TRBD1. The V gene end was trimmed by 5 bases and the J gene end by 3 bases; junction bases not matched to a gene: 4. This CDR3 region has 14 residues. Germline V gene sequence: CDR1 SGHVS, CDR2 FQNEAQ. CDR3 loop: CASSPGQGYTEAFF. CDR3 nucleotides: TGTGCCAGCAGCCCGGGACAGGGCTACACTGAAGCTTTCTTT. The full variable domain, with the rest looked up from reference TRBV7-8 and TRBJ1-1, is GAGVSQSPRYKVAKRGQDVALRCDPISGHVSLFWYQQALGQGPEFLTYFQNEAQLDKSGLPSDRFFAERPEGSVSTLKIQRTQQEDSAVYLCASSPGQGYTEAFFGQGTRLTVV.

The J gene is TRBJ1-1, the V gene TRBV5-1; 7 nucleotides match TRBD1. There are 14 residues in the CDR3. Germline trimming cut 5 bases from V and 7 bases from J; bases unmatched to any gene: 11. The V gene's germline CDR1 is SGHRS and CDR2 YFSETQ. The chain's CDR3 is CASSSSGTVVEAFF. The CDR3 DNA is TGCGCCAGCAGTTCCTCCGGGACAGTCGTTGAAGCTTTCTTT.

The chain couples TRBV19 to TRBJ1-3; 9 bases are a match to TRBD1. The CDR3 runs 18 residues. Trimming cost V 2 bases and J 0 bases; bases outside gene matches: 8. Germline CDR1 is LNHDA and CDR2 is SQIVND (reference sequence). CDR3: CASSIKQGARASGNTIYF. CDR3 nucleotides: TGTGCCAGTAGTATAAAACAGGGGGCGCGGGCCTCTGGAAACACCATATATTTT.

This sequence joins TRBV7-3 and TRBJ1-2, with 10 bases that match TRBD1. The CDR3 is 16 residues long. CDR1 and CDR2 from the germline V gene are SGHTA and FQGTGA. Germline trimming cut 5 bases from V and 5 bases from J; bases unmatched to any gene: 11. The CDR3 reads CASSLVGEDRGYGYTF. In nucleotides, the CDR3 is TGTGCCAGCAGCCTCGTGGGGGAGGACAGGGGGTATGGCTACACCTTC. The variable domain in full, completed from reference TRBV7-3 and TRBJ1-2, reads GAGVSQTPSNKVTEKGKYVELRCDPISGHTALYWYRQSLGQGPEFLIYFQGTGAADDSGLPNDRFFAVRPEGSVSTLKIQRTERGDSAVYLCASSLVGEDRGYGYTFGSGTRLTVV.

The chain has TRBV3-1 (or the pseudogene TRBV3-2) and TRBJ1-1; D ambiguous. V was pared by 5 bases and J by 4 bases, with 8 bases between. The CDR3 totals 12 residues. Germline CDR1 reads LGHDT; CDR2 reads YNNKEL (reference sequence). The DNA of the CDR3 is TGTGCCAGCAGCACTAGGAGCACTGAAGCTTTCTTT. As protein: CASSTRSTEAFF.

The V gene is TRBV7-2, the J gene TRBJ2-5; TRBD2 agrees at 9 bases. The trim removed 3 bases at V and 2 bases at J, leaving 4 bases unmatched. This CDR3 spans 15 amino acids. CDR1 and CDR2 from the germline V gene are SGHTA and FQGNSA. In nucleotides, the CDR3 is TGTGCCAGCAGCTTTAGCGGGAGAGGGCAAGAGACCCAGTACTTC. Translating gives CASSFSGRGQETQYF.

V gene TRBV28 combines with J gene TRBJ1-2; D may be TRBD1 (5 bases). Trimming cost V 5 bases and J 4 bases, with 11 bases left between them. The CDR3 has 13 amino acids. Looked up from germline, CDR1 is MDHEN and CDR2 is SYDVKM. The CDR3 here is CASSKQGAYGYTF. DNA for the CDR3: TGTGCCAGCAGTAAGCAGGGTGCCTATGGCTACACCTTC.

The CDR3 nucleotides are TGTGCCAGTAGTGCAACAGGGACCAGCAATCAGCCCCAGCATTTT. Encoded protein: CASSATGTSNQPQHF. The chain recombines TRBV19 with TRBJ1-5; possibly TRBD1 for D (6 bases). The CDR3 contains 15 residues. Germline assignment: CDR1 LNHDA and CDR2 SQIVND (reference sequence). Trimming stripped 5 bases from V and 1 base from J, with 12 bases between. Based on the CDR3 plus reference TRBV19 and TRBJ1-5, the full variable domain is DGGITQSPKYLFRKEGQNVTLSCEQNLNHDAMYWYRQDPGQGLRLIYYSQIVNDFQKGDIAEGYSVSREKKESFPLTVTSAQKNPTAFYLCASSATGTSNQPQHFGDGTRLSIL.